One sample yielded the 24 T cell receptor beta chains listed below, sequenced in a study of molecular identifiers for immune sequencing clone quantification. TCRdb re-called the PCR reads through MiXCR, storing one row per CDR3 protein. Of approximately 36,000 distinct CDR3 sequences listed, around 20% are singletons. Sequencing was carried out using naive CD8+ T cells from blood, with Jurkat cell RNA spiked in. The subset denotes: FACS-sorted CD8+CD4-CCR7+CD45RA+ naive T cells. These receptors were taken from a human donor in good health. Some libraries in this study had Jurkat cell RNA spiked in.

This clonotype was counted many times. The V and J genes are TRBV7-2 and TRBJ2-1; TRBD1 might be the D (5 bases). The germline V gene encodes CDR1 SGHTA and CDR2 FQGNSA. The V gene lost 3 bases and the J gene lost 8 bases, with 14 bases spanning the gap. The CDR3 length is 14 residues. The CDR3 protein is CASSFASLGDEQFF. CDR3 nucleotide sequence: TGTGCCAGCAGCTTCGCTTCGCTAGGGGATGAGCAGTTCTTC.

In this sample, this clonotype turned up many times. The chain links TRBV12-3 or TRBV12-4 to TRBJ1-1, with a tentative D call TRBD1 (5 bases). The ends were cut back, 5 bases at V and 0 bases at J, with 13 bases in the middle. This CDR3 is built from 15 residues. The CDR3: CASSPRVLMNTEAFF. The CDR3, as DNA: TGTGCCAGCAGTCCCAGGGTTCTCATGAACACTGAAGCTTTCTTT.

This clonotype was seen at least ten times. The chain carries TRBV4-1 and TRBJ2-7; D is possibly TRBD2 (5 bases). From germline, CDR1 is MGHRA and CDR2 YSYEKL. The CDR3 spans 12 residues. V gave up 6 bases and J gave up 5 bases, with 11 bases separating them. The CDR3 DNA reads TGCGCCAGCAGAGGGAGCGCCCACGAGCAGTACTTC. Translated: CASRGSAHEQYF.

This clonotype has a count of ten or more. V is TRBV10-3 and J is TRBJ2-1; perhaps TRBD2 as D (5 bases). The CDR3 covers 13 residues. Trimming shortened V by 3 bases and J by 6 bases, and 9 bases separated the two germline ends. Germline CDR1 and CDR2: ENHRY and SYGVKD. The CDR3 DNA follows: TGTGCCATCAGTGACGGGGTCTTCAATGAGCAGTTCTTC. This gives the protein CAISDGVFNEQFF.

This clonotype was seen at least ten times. The CDR3 here is CATSSIRDESYNEQFF. CDR3 in DNA: TGTGCCACCAGCAGTATCCGGGACGAATCCTACAATGAGCAGTTCTTC. The chain carries TRBV15 and TRBJ2-1; TRBD1 or TRBD2 may be the D gene (5 bases each). V lost 3 bases and J 1 base, leaving 13 bases between the germline ends. Germline V lookup: CDR1 LNHNV, CDR2 YYDKDF (reference sequence). The CDR3 spans 16 residues. Variable domain in full (rest from reference TRBV15 and TRBJ2-1): DAMVIQNPRYQVTQFGKPVTLSCSQTLNHNVMYWYQQKSSQAPKLLFHYYDKDFNNEADTPDNFQSRRPNTSFCFLDIRSPGLGDTAMYLCATSSIRDESYNEQFFGPGTRLTVL.

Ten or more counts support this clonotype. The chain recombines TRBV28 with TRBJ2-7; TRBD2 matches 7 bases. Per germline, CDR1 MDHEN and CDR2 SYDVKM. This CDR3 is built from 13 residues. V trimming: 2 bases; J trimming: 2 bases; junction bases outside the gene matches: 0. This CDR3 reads CASSLAGAYEQYF. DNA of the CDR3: TGTGCCAGCAGTTTAGCGGGGGCCTACGAGCAGTACTTC.

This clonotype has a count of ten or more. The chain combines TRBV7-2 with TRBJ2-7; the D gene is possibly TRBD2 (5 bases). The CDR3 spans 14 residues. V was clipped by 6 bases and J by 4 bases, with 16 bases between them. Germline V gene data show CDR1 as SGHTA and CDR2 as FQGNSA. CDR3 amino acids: CASSPRGQAYEQYF. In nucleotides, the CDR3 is TGTGCCAGCAGTCCACGAGGGCAGGCATACGAGCAGTACTTC.

Written as DNA, the CDR3 is TGCAGTGCCGGGAACTCCTACAATGAGCAGTTCTTC. Amino acid sequence: CSAGNSYNEQFF. The rearrangement uses TRBV20-1 and TRBJ2-1, with D tentatively TRBD2 (5 bases). Germline assignment: CDR1 DFQATT and CDR2 SNEGSKA (reference sequence). This CDR3 has 12 amino acids. With 6 bases removed from V and 0 bases from J, the gap between germline ends came to 6 bases.

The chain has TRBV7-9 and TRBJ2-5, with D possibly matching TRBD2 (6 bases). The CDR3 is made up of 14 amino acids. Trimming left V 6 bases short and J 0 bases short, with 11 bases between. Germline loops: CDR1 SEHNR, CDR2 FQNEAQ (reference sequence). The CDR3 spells CASRGPSDQETQYF. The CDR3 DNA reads TGTGCCAGCAGAGGCCCTAGCGACCAAGAGACCCAGTACTTC.

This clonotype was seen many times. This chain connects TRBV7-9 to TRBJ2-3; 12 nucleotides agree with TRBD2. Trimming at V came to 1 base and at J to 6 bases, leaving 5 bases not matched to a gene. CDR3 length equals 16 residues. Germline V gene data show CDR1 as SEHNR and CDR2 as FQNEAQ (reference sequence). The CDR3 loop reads CASSLGLAGVGDTQYF. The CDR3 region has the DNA TGTGCCAGCAGCTTAGGACTAGCGGGAGTAGGCGATACGCAGTATTTT.

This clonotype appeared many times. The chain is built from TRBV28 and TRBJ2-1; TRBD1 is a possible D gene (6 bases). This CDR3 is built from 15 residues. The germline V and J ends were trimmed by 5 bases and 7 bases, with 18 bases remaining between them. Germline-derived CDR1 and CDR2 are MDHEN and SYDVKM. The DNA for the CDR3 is TGTGCCAGCAGTGATGGGGGCTTGGTTAGAAATGAGCAGTTCTTC. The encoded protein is CASSDGGLVRNEQFF.

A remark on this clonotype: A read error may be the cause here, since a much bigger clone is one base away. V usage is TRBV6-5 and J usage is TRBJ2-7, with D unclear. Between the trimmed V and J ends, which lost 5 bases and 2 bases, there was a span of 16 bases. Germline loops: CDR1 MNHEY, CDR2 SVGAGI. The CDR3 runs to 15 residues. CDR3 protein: CASSPLYISPYEQYF. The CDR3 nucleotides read TGTGCCAGCAGTCCCCTTTATATAAGCCCCTACGAGCAGTACTTC.

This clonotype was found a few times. The CDR3 sequence is CAISGAGGADTQYF. Here the CDR3 DNA reads TGTGCCATCAGTGGGGCGGGAGGCGCAGATACGCAGTATTTT. The V gene is TRBV10-3, the J gene TRBJ2-3, with TRBD2 matching over 8 bases. The CDR3 extends over 14 amino acids. Trimming cost V 4 bases and J 4 bases; bases outside gene matches: 4. The germline gives CDR1 ENHRY, CDR2 SYGVKD.

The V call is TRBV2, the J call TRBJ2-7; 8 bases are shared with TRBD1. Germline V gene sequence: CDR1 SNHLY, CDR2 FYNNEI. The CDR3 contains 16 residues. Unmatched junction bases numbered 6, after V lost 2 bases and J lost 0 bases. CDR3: CASSEWEQGVSYEQYF. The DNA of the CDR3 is TGTGCCAGCAGTGAATGGGAACAGGGGGTCTCCTACGAGCAGTACTTC.

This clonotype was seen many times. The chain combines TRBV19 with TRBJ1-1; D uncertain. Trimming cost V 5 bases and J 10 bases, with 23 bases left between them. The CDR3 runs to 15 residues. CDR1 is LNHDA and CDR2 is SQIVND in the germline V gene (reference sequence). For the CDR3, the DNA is TGTGCCAGTAGTGACCTCCGGCCCCTTCCGAGTGGAGCTTTCTTT. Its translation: CASSDLRPLPSGAFF.

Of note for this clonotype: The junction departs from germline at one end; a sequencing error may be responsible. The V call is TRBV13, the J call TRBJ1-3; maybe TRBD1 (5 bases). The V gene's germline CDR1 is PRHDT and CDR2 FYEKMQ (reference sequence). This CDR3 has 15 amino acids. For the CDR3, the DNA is TGTGCCAGCAGCCCCGGGACTGGGGGAGGAAACACCACATATTTT. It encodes CASSPGTGGGNTTYF.

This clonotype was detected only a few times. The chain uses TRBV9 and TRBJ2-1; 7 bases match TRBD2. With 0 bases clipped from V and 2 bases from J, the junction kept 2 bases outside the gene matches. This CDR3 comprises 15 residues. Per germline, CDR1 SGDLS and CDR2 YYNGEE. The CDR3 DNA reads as TGTGCCAGCAGCGTAGTAGCGGGCACCTACAATGAGCAGTTCTTC. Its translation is CASSVVAGTYNEQFF. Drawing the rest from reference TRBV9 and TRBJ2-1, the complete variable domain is DSGVTQTPKHLITATGQRVTLRCSPRSGDLSVYWYQQSLDQGLQFLIQYYNGEERAKGNILERFSAQQFPDLHSELNLSSLELGDSALYFCASSVVAGTYNEQFFGPGTRLTVL.

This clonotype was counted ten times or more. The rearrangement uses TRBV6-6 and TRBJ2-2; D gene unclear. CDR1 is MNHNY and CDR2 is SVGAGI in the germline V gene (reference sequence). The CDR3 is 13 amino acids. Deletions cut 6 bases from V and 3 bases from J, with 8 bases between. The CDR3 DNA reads TGTGCCAGCAGCCCGGTTCACACCGGGGAGCTGTTTTTT. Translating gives CASSPVHTGELFF.

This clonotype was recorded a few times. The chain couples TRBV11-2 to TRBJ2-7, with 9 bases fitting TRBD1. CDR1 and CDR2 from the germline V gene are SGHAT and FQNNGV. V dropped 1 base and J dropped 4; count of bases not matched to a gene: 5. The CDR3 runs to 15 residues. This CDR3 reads CASSLGIGQGYEQYF. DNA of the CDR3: TGTGCCAGCAGCTTAGGTATAGGACAGGGGTACGAGCAGTACTTC.

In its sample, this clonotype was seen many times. The CDR3 spells CASSPSGRSTDTQYF. The CDR3 DNA reads as TGTGCCAGCAGCCCGAGCGGGAGAAGCACAGATACGCAGTATTTT. The chain has TRBV9 and TRBJ2-3; 8 nucleotides match TRBD2. V lost 4 bases to trimming and J lost 0 bases; unmatched junction nucleotides: 4. The V gene's germline CDR1 is SGDLS and CDR2 YYNGEE. The CDR3 consists of 15 residues.

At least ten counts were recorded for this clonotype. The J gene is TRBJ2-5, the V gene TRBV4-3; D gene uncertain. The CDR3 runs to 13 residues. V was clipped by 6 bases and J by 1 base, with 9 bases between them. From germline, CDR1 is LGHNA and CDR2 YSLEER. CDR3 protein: CASSWGGQETQYF. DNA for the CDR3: TGCGCCAGCAGTTGGGGTGGCCAAGAGACCCAGTACTTC.

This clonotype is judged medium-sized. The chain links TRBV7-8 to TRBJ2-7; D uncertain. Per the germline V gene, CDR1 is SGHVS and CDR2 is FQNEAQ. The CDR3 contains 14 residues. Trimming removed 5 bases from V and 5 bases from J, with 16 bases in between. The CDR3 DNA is TGTGCCAGCAGCCCTACTGGCCGAACCGACGAGCAGTACTTC. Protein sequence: CASSPTGRTDEQYF.

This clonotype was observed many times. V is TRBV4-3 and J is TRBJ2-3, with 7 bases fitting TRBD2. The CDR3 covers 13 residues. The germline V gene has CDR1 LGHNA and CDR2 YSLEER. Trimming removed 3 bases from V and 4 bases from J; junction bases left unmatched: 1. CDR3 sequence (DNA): TGCGCCAGCAGCCAGGGAGGGCCAGATACGCAGTATTTT. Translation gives CASSQGGPDTQYF.

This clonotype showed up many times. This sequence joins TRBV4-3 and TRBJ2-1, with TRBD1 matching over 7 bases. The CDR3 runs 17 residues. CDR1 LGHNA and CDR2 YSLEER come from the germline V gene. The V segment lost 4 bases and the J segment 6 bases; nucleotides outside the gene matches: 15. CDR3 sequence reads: CASSPSGEGGNGNEQFF. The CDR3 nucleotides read TGCGCCAGCAGCCCATCCGGGGAAGGGGGCAACGGCAATGAGCAGTTCTTC.